A selection of T cell receptor beta chains follows, all from one sample in a study of CD8+ T cells in alopecia areata. TCRdb's copy holds only in-frame clones and misses some; the assay was immunoSEQ multiplex PCR. The data show roughly 210,000 clones, approximately 47% seen once. This sample comprised CD4+ T cells sorted from blood, obtained at roughly week 38, from a patient treated with tofacitinib. These receptors all come from a human donor with alopecia areata. Both conserved end residues are part of each CDR3. A D gene is named only where the DNA matches it firmly. Size tells how often a clone was seen (once, few, many) or the class of an expanded clone, and some rows leave it out.

V: TRBV30; J: TRBJ1-4; D: -; size: -; DNA: TGTGCCTGGAGTACGGGTTTGGCGCGTGAAAAACTGTTTTTT; CDR3: CAWSTGLAREKLFF
V: TRBV5-1; J: TRBJ2-7; D: TRBD1; size: -; DNA: TGCGCCAGCAGCTCCACAGGGGGCAACTACGAGCAGTACTTC; CDR3: CASSSTGGNYEQYF
V: TRBV25-1; J: TRBJ2-2; D: TRBD2; size: -; DNA: TGTGCCAGCAGGGGGGCTAGCGGGAGGGGAGGCACCGGGGAGCTGTTTTTT; CDR3: CASRGASGRGGTGELFF
V: TRBV29-1; J: TRBJ2-7; D: -; size: -; DNA: TGCAGCGATTCAGGGAGAACCTACGAGCAGTACTTC; CDR3: CSDSGRTYEQYF
V: TRBV7-9; J: TRBJ1-2; D: -; size: -; DNA: TGTGCCAGCAGCTTAACCGGGCCCGGAACCCTCTATGGCTACACCTTC; CDR3: CASSLTGPGTLYGYTF
V: TRBV14; J: TRBJ1-4; D: -; size: -; DNA: TGTGCCAGCAGCTCTCTGGACGGAAATGAAAAACTGTTTTTT; CDR3: CASSSLDGNEKLFF
V: TRBV29-1; J: TRBJ2-5; D: -; size: few; DNA: TGCAGCGTTGTTCGGCAGGGCGGAGGACAAGAGACCCAGTACTTC; CDR3: CSVVRQGGGQETQYF
V: TRBV11-3; J: TRBJ2-5; D: TRBD2; size: -; DNA: TGTGCCAGCAGCTCGGGACTAGCGGGAGGGCCGTCGGGGACCCAGTACTTC; CDR3: CASSSGLAGGPSGTQYF
V: TRBV4-1; J: TRBJ2-1; D: TRBD2; size: -; DNA: TGCGCCAGCAGCCCCGCGGGACTAGCGGGAAACAATGAGCAGTTCTTC; CDR3: CASSPAGLAGNNEQFF
V: TRBV19; J: TRBJ2-3; D: -; size: few; DNA: TGTGCCAGTAGTATGCAGTCTCCGGATACGCAGTATTTT; CDR3: CASSMQSPDTQYF
V: TRBV7-9; J: TRBJ2-5; D: -; size: -; DNA: TGTGCCAGCAGCCCCCGCGCAGGGCAAGAGACCCAGTACTTC; CDR3: CASSPRAGQETQYF
V: TRBV5-1; J: TRBJ1-4; D: -; size: -; DNA: TGCGCCAGCATGGCGGGGATTGGGGAAAAACTGTTTTTT; CDR3: CASMAGIGEKLFF
V: TRBV7-2; J: TRBJ2-7; D: -; size: -; DNA: TGTGCCAGCAGCGAAACCCCTTACGAGCAGTACTTC; CDR3: CASSETPYEQYF
V: TRBV6-6; J: TRBJ2-7; D: TRBD2; size: -; DNA: TGTGCCAGCACTGGACTAGCGGGGCCCCCCGTGGACTTC; CDR3: CASTGLAGPPVDF
V: TRBV29-1; J: TRBJ2-3; D: -; size: -; DNA: TGCAGCGTTGAAGAGGGCGGCGGAATCACAGATACGCAGTATTTT; CDR3: CSVEEGGGITDTQYF
V: TRBV7-9; J: TRBJ2-2; D: -; size: many; DNA: TGTGCCAGCAGCAGCGAAGGCAACACCGGGGAGCTGTTTTTT; CDR3: CASSSEGNTGELFF
V: TRBV5-1; J: TRBJ2-5; D: TRBD1; size: -; DNA: TGCGCCAGCAGCTTGAGGGGACAGTTAAAAGAGACCCAGTACTTC; CDR3: CASSLRGQLKETQYF
V: TRBV5-1; J: TRBJ1-2; D: -; size: -; DNA: TGCGCCAGCAGCTTGGCCGCAAAGAGCAGGGAGGCGAGAGGCTACACCTTC; CDR3: CASSLAAKSREARGYTF
V: TRBV7-9; J: TRBJ1-3; D: -; size: -; DNA: TGTGCCAGCAGCTTAACTAGTGGGTCTGGAAACACCATATATTTT; CDR3: CASSLTSGSGNTIYF
V: TRBV28; J: TRBJ2-6; D: -; size: -; DNA: TGTGCCAGCAGTTTACCCGGGGCCAACGTCCTGACTTTC; CDR3: CASSLPGANVLTF
V: TRBV10-1; J: TRBJ2-1; D: TRBD2; size: few; DNA: TGCGCCAGCAGTGATCGAGCGGGACTTTACAATGAGCAGTTCTTC; CDR3: CASSDRAGLYNEQFF
V: TRBV7-6; J: TRBJ2-4; D: -; size: -; DNA: TGTGCCAGCCGACGGCAGGTGAACACACTAGCCAAAAACATTCAGTACTTC; CDR3: CASRRQVNTLAKNIQYF
V: TRBV29-1; J: TRBJ2-4; D: -; size: few; DNA: TGCAGCGTCGGGCCCTTAGCCAAAAACATTCAGTACTTC; CDR3: CSVGPLAKNIQYF
V: TRBV4-3; J: TRBJ2-1; D: TRBD2; size: -; DNA: TGCGCCAGCAGCCAAGATGCAGCGGGAGACTACAATGAGCAGTTCTTC; CDR3: CASSQDAAGDYNEQFF
V: TRBV4-2; J: TRBJ2-1; D: -; size: -; DNA: TGTGCCAGCAGCCAAGCTTATTTAGCGATCTCCTACAATGAGCAGTTCTTC; CDR3: CASSQAYLAISYNEQFF
V: TRBV5-4; J: TRBJ2-3; D: -; size: once; DNA: TGTGCCAGCAGCTCACAGGGCCCAGATACGCAGTATTTT; CDR3: CASSSQGPDTQYF
V: TRBV30; J: TRBJ2-6; D: TRBD1; size: few; DNA: TGTGCCTGGAGTTTGACAGGGGGCGGTGGGGCCAACGTCCTGACTTTC; CDR3: CAWSLTGGGGANVLTF
V: TRBV30; J: TRBJ2-3; D: -; size: -; DNA: TGTGCCTGGAGTGCCCCGGAGACAGATACGCAGTATTTT; CDR3: CAWSAPETDTQYF
V: TRBV5-1; J: TRBJ2-5; D: -; size: -; DNA: TGCGCCAGCTCCGGAGGGCCAGTGGAGACCCAGTACTTC; CDR3: CASSGGPVETQYF
V: TRBV9; J: TRBJ2-7; D: -; size: -; DNA: TGTGCCAGCAGCGTAGGGCAGGGAGCCACCTACGAGCAGTACTTC; CDR3: CASSVGQGATYEQYF
V: TRBV30; J: TRBJ2-5; D: TRBD2; size: -; DNA: TGTGCCTGGAGTGGAGACAGAGCGGGGGGGGAGACCCAGTACTTC; CDR3: CAWSGDRAGGETQYF
V: TRBV29-1; J: TRBJ1-1; D: -; size: -; DNA: TGCAGCGTTGCAGGGCGCATGAACACTGAAGCTTTCTTT; CDR3: CSVAGRMNTEAFF
V: TRBV5-1; J: TRBJ2-2; D: -; size: few; DNA: TGCGCCAGCAGCCCCAGGGGTTTCGGGGAGCTGTTTTTT; CDR3: CASSPRGFGELFF
V: TRBV27; J: TRBJ1-4; D: -; size: -; DNA: TGTGCCAGCAGTTTAGTATTGGGTGAAAAACTGTTTTTT; CDR3: CASSLVLGEKLFF
V: TRBV18; J: TRBJ1-6; D: -; size: -; DNA: TGTGCCAGCTCACCTAAGACTGAGGATAATTCACCCCTCCACTTT; CDR3: CASSPKTEDNSPLHF
V: TRBV27; J: TRBJ2-2; D: -; size: -; DNA: TGTGCCAGCAGTTTATTGTTAACTCGTGGCGGGGAGCTGTTTTTT; CDR3: CASSLLLTRGGELFF
V: TRBV29-1; J: TRBJ1-1; D: -; size: -; DNA: TGCAGCGTTGGGCAGACTGAAGCTTTCTTT; CDR3: CSVGQTEAFF
V: TRBV9; J: TRBJ2-1; D: TRBD1; size: -; DNA: TGTGCCAGCAGCGTAACCGACAGGGGGTTATTGGGTGAGCAGTTCTTC; CDR3: CASSVTDRGLLGEQFF
V: TRBV25-1; J: TRBJ2-5; D: -; size: -; DNA: TGTGCCAGCAGTGAATTAAAAAGGGAAGGGACAGAGACCCAGTACTTC; CDR3: CASSELKREGTETQYF
V: TRBV5-6; J: TRBJ2-5; D: -; size: few; DNA: TGTGCCAGCAGCTTGGCGGGGCATACCAAGACCCAGTACTTC; CDR3: CASSLAGHTKTQYF
V: TRBV2; J: TRBJ2-1; D: -; size: -; DNA: TGTGCCAGCAGTGCTCACAATGAGCAGTTCTTC; CDR3: CASSAHNEQFF
V: TRBV27; J: TRBJ2-4; D: -; size: -; DNA: TGTGCCAGCAGTTTATCGGCATTAGCCAAAAACATTCAGTACTTC; CDR3: CASSLSALAKNIQYF
V: TRBV30; J: TRBJ1-2; D: -; size: -; DNA: TGTGCCTGCAATGCCGACACTCGGAACTATGGCTACACCTTC; CDR3: CACNADTRNYGYTF
V: TRBV7-9; J: TRBJ2-7; D: -; size: -; DNA: TGTGCCAGCAGCTTAGACTTGCGGACCACTCGGTACTTC; CDR3: CASSLDLRTTRYF
V: TRBV9; J: TRBJ2-3; D: -; size: -; DNA: TGTGCCAGCAGCGACCGCCGGGGAGATACGCAGTATTTT; CDR3: CASSDRRGDTQYF
V: TRBV28; J: TRBJ2-1; D: -; size: few; DNA: TGTGCCAGCAGCTGGAGCCGTGAGCAGTTCTTC; CDR3: CASSWSREQFF
V: TRBV9; J: TRBJ1-2; D: -; size: once; DNA: TGTGCCAGCAGTGTAGGGCCTACCTATGGCTACACCTTC; CDR3: CASSVGPTYGYTF